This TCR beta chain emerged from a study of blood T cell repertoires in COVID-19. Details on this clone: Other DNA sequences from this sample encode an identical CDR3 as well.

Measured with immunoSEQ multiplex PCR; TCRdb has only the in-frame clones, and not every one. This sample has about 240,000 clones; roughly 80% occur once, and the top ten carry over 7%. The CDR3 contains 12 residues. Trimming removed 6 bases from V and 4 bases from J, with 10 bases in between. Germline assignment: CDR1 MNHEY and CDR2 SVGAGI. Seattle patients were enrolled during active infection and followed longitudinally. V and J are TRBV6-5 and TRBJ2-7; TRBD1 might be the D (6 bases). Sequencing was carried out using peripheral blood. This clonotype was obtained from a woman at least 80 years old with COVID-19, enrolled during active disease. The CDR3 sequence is CASSFQGYEQYF. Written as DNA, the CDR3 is TGTGCCAGCAGCTTCCAGGGGTACGAGCAGTACTTC.